Listed below are T cell receptor beta chains from one sample, sequenced in a study of T cell changes during pregnancy in multiple sclerosis. Data came from immunoSEQ multiplex PCR; TCRdb stores just in-frame clones and leaves some out. Of approximately 32,000 clones in the sample, approximately 92% were seen once. Sequenced here: CD8+ T cells from peripheral blood mononuclear cells, sampled in the second trimester of pregnancy. The receptors stem from a female donor with multiple sclerosis, enrolled in a pregnancy study. Each CDR3 is given with its conserved first and last residue. The order of the fields is V gene, clone size, D gene, J gene, CDR3 protein, CDR3 DNA. The D gene is left open where the match is weak. Size is omitted from some rows. Given values are once, few, many or a class for expanded clones.

TRBV7-9,NA,TRBD1,TRBJ2-5,CASRDRDRAEGGSQYF,TGTGCCAGCCGCGACCGGGACAGGGCAGAGGGGGGATCTCAGTACTTC
TRBV7-6,NA,NA,TRBJ1-1,CASSFKGYSSEAFF,TGTGCCAGCAGCTTCAAGGGGTATAGCTCTGAAGCTTTCTTT
TRBV19,NA,TRBD1,TRBJ2-7,CASSTGQGVPYEQYF,TGTGCCAGTAGTACGGGACAGGGGGTCCCCTACGAGCAGTACTTC
TRBV28,NA,TRBD2,TRBJ2-7,CASMGGRAVSYEQYF,TGTGCCAGCATGGGCGGGAGGGCCGTATCGTACGAGCAGTACTTC
TRBV7-6,NA,NA,TRBJ2-1,CASSFRLHNEQFF,TGTGCCAGCAGCTTTCGACTCCACAATGAGCAGTTCTTC
TRBV5-1,few,NA,TRBJ1-2,CASSLAETHGYTF,TGCGCCAGCAGCTTGGCCGAAACTCATGGCTACACCTTC
TRBV27,NA,TRBD1,TRBJ2-3,CASNPPGQITDTQYF,TGTGCCAGCAATCCTCCGGGACAGATCACAGATACGCAGTATTTT
TRBV9,NA,NA,TRBJ1-6,CASSRGGDLDPYNSPLHF,TGTGCCAGCAGCCGGGGAGGGGACCTAGACCCCTATAATTCACCCCTCCACTTT
TRBV19,NA,NA,TRBJ1-1,CASSIDGRRGTEAFF,TGTGCCAGTAGTATAGACGGGCGCCGGGGCACTGAAGCTTTCTTT
TRBV19,NA,NA,TRBJ2-7,CASSIGVGGSYEQYF,TGTGCCAGTAGTATTGGGGTCGGGGGCTCCTACGAGCAGTACTTC
TRBV27,NA,TRBD2,TRBJ2-5,CASGYGGGEETQYF,TGTGCCAGCGGTTACGGGGGGGGTGAAGAGACCCAGTACTTC
TRBV7-9,NA,TRBD1,TRBJ2-2,CASSSRDSLGPSGELFF,TGTGCCAGCAGCTCACGGGACAGCCTAGGACCAAGCGGGGAGCTGTTTTTT
TRBV15,NA,TRBD2,TRBJ2-2,CATSRSGRLAGAHGNTGELFF,TGTGCCACCAGCAGATCCGGGAGACTAGCGGGGGCCCACGGGAACACCGGGGAGCTGTTTTTT
TRBV19,NA,NA,TRBJ1-5,CASKRGLGANQPQHF,TGTGCCAGTAAGCGGGGGTTAGGGGCAAATCAGCCCCAGCATTTT
TRBV9,NA,NA,TRBJ1-1,CASSVASAGAEAFF,TGTGCCAGCAGCGTAGCTAGCGCCGGGGCTGAAGCTTTCTTT
TRBV7-3,NA,NA,TRBJ2-1,CASSTGGGYNEQFF,TGTGCCAGCAGCACAGGGGGGGGTTACAATGAGCAGTTCTTC
TRBV2,NA,NA,TRBJ2-3,CASSDPSGTDTQYF,TGTGCCAGCAGTGACCCTAGCGGCACAGATACGCAGTATTTT
TRBV19,NA,TRBD1,TRBJ1-5,CASSSTWDRRNQPQHF,TGTGCCAGTAGTTCAACCTGGGACAGGCGGAATCAGCCCCAGCATTTT
TRBV7-6,NA,NA,TRBJ1-2,CASSHKPGPTNGYTF,TGTGCCAGCAGCCATAAACCAGGGCCGACCAATGGCTACACCTTC
TRBV28,NA,NA,TRBJ2-2,CASSLENPGELFF,TGTGCCAGCAGTTTAGAGAACCCCGGGGAGCTGTTTTTT